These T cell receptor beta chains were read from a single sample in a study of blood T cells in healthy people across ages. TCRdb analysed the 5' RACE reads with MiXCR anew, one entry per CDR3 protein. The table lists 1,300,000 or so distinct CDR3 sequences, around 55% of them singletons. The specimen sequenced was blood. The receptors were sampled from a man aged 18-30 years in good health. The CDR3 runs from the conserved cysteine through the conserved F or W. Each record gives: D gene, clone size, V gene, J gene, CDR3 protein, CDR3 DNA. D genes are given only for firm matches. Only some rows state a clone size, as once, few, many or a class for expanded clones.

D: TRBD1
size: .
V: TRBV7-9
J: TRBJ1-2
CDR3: CASSHPERQGAYGYTF
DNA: TGTGCCAGCAGCCACCCAGAGCGACAGGGGGCCTATGGCTACACCTTC

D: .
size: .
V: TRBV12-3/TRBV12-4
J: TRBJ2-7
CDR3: CASRDRMGGYEQYF
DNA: TGTGCCAGCAGAGACAGGATGGGGGGCTACGAGCAGTACTTC

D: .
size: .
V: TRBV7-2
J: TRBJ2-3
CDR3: CASSSILRDTQYF
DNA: TGTGCCAGCAGTAGCATCTTAAGAGATACGCAGTATTTT

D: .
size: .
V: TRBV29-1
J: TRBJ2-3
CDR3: CSVEMGLPPESDTQYF
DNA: TGCAGCGTTGAAATGGGACTTCCCCCCGAGTCAGATACGCAGTATTTT

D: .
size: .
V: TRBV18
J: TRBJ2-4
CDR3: CASTPLGKEAKNIQYF
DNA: TGTGCCAGCACACCACTGGGCAAGGAAGCCAAAAACATTCAGTACTTC

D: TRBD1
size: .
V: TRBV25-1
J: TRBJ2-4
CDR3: CANQAPRTGPFHEQHF
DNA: TGTGCCAACCAGGCCCCTCGGACAGGCCCCTTCCACGAGCAGCACTTC

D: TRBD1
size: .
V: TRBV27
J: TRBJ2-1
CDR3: CASSLLTTGHEQFF
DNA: TGTGCCAGCAGTCTCCTGACGACAGGGCATGAGCAGTTCTTC

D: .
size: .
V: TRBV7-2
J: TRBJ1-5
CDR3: CASSLADYSNQPQHF
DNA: TGTGCCAGCAGCTTAGCCGATTATAGCAATCAGCCCCAGCATTTT

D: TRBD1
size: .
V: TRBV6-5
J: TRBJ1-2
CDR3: CASSSRTDRDNYGYTF
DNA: TGTGCCAGCAGTTCCCGGACAGACAGGGACAACTATGGCTACACCTTC

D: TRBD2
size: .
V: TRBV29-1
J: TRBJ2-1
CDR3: CSVVLGLAGGVAYNEQFF
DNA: TGCAGCGTTGTCCTGGGACTAGCGGGGGGGGTCGCCTACAATGAGCAGTTCTTC

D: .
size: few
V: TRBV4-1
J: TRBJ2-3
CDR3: CASSQPRDTQYF
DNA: TGCGCCAGCAGCCAACCCCGGGATACGCAGTATTTT

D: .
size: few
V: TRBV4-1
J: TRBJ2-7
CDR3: CASSHQAGPYEQYF
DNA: TGCGCCAGCAGCCATCAGGCAGGGCCCTACGAGCAGTACTTC

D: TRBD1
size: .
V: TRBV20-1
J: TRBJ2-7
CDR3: CSARDLGQGGEQYF
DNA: TGCAGTGCTAGAGATCTGGGACAGGGTGGCGAGCAGTACTTC

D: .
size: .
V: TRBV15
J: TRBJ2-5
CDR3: CATGFTETQYF
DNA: TGTGCCACCGGTTTCACGGAGACCCAGTACTTC

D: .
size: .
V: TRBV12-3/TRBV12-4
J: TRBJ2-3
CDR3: CASIPEVGADTQYF
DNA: TGTGCCAGCATTCCGGAGGTTGGGGCAGATACGCAGTATTTT

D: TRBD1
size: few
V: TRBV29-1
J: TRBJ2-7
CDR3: CSAFGTAYYEQYF
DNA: TGCAGCGCCTTCGGGACAGCCTACTACGAGCAGTACTTC